The 5 T cell receptor beta chains reported below all come from one sample, sequenced in a study of T cell repertoires in cytomegalovirus infection (dated by TCRdb to between 2019 and 2020). What these receptors recognize is not known. Read against the paper, the sample's treatment or condition label means: in vitro stimulation with specific CMV peptide epitopes to enrich CMV-specific T cells. For sequencing, an Illumina HiSeq 1500 was employed. TCRdb ran its own pipeline on the public reads, namely fastp trimming at Q25 and MiXCR clone calling, and kept in-frame beta chains. Rows merge per CDR3 protein into single entries with the most common DNA and genes. A total of tens of thousands of distinct CDR3 sequences appear in this sample, 40% to 65% of them only once. The top ten clonotypes cover about 93% of the sample. The sample here was CD8+ T cells from cultured PBMCs, taken from culture after CMV antigen stimulation. These receptors were taken from a human donor in good health (CMV status not recorded). Some clones in this sample may be carry-over from other donors' samples.

This clonotype was picked up one time. The V and J genes are TRBV12-3 or TRBV12-4 and TRBJ1-4, with 9 positions matching TRBD1. Trimming cost V 7 bases and J 6 bases; bases outside gene matches: 9. The CDR3 has 15 residues. CDR3 sequence reads: CASKTSGQGDEKLFF. The CDR3 coding sequence is TGTGCCAGCAAAACCTCGGGACAGGGTGATGAAAAACTGTTTTTT.

This clonotype was seen ten or more times. The chain uses TRBV7-8 and TRBJ2-5, with 8 bases lining up with TRBD2. The length of the CDR3 is 15 residues. The V gene's germline CDR1 is SGHVS and CDR2 FQNEAQ. V shed 0 bases and J 6 bases; nucleotides not matched to a gene: 6. CDR3 sequence (DNA): TGTGCCAGCAGCTTAGCGGCAGCGGGGGTGAAGACCCAGTACTTC. Protein: CASSLAAAGVKTQYF.

There are a few counts of this clonotype. The chain has TRBV27 and TRBJ2-3, with 7 bases fitting TRBD2. V shed 5 bases, J shed 0 bases, and the junction held 5 bases outside the gene matches. The CDR3 contains 15 residues. CDR1 and CDR2 (germline): MNHEY, SMNVEV (reference sequence). CDR3 in amino acids: CASSPGGRSTDTQYF. In DNA form, the CDR3 reads TGTGCCAGCAGTCCGGGGGGACGAAGCACAGATACGCAGTATTTT.

The chain uses TRBV7-9 and TRBJ1-1, with D perhaps TRBD1 (5 bases). Germline CDR1 reads SEHNR; CDR2 reads FQNEAQ (reference sequence). Trimming removed 5 bases from V and 2 bases from J, with 9 bases in between. The CDR3 is 13 amino acids. CDR3 sequence reads: CASSGDLNTEAFF. CDR3 DNA: TGTGCCAGCAGCGGGGACCTCAACACTGAAGCTTTCTTT. Full variable domain (missing parts from reference TRBV7-9 and TRBJ1-1): DTGVSQNPRHKITKRGQNVTFRCDPISEHNRLYWYRQTLGQGPEFLTYFQNEAQLEKSRLLSDRFSAERPKGSFSTLEIQRTEQGDSAMYLCASSGDLNTEAFFGQGTRLTVV.

The J gene is TRBJ1-5, the V gene TRBV19, with no clear D. Germline CDR1 is LNHDA and CDR2 is SQIVND (reference sequence). The CDR3 is made up of 13 amino acids. Trimming pared 2 bases from V and 10 bases from J, leaving 12 bases between. The CDR3 spells CASSIYPEEPQHF. Written as DNA, the CDR3 is TGTGCCAGTAGTATATACCCGGAGGAACCCCAGCATTTT.